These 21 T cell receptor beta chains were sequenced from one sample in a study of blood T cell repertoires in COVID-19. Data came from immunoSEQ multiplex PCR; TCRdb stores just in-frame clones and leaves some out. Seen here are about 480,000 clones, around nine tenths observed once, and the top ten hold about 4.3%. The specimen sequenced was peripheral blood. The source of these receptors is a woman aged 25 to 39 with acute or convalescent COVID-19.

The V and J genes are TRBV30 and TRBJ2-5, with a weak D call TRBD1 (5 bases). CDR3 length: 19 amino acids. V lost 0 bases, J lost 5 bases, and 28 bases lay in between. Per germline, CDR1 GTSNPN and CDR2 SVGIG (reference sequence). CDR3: CAWSVGIGVMKKLGETQYF. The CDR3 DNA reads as TGTGCCTGGAGTGTAGGGATAGGGGTTATGAAGAAATTAGGGGAGACCCAGTACTTC.

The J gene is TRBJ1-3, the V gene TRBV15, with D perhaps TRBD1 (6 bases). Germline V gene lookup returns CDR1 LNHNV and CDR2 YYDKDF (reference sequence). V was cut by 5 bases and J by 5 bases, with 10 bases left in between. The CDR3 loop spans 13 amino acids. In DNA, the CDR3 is TGTGCCACCAGCCGGACAGCAAGAAACACCATATATTTT. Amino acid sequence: CATSRTARNTIYF.

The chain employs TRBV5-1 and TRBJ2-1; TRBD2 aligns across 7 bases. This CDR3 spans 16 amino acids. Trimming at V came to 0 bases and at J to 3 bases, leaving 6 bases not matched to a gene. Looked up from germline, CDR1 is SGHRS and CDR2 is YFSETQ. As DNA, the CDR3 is TGCGCCAGCAGCTTGGCCTTGCGGGGGATCTACAATGAGCAGTTCTTC. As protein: CASSLALRGIYNEQFF.

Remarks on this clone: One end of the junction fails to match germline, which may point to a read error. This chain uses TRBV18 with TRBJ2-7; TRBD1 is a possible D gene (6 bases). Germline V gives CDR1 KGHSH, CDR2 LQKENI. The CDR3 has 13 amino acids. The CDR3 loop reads CASSPGGSDEQYF. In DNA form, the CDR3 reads TGTGCCAGCTCACCAGGGGGCTCCGACGAGCAGTACTTC.

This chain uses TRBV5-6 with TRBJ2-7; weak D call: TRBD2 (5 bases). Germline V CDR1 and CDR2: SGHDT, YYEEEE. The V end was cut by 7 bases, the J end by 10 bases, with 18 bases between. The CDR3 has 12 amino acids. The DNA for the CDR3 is TGTGCCAGCGCTCGGGTTGAGGGCTATCAGTACTTC. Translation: CASARVEGYQYF.

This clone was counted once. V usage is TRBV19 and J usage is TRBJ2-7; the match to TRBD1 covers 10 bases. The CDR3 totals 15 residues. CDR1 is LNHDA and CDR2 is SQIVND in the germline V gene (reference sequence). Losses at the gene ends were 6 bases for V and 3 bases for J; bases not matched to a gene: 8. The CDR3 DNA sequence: TGTGCCAGTAGCATCGCCGGGACAGGGGTCTACGAGCAGTACTTC. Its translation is CASSIAGTGVYEQYF.

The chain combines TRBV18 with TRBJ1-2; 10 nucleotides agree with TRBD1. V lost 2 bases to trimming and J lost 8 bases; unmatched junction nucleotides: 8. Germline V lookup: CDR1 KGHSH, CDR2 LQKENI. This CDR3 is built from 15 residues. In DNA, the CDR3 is TGTGCCAGCTCACCAACCGGGACAGGGGCGGAAGGCTACACCTTC. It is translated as CASSPTGTGAEGYTF. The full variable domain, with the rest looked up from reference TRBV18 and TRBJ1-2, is NAGVMQNPRHLVRRRGQEARLRCSPMKGHSHVYWYRQLPEEGLKFMVYLQKENIIDESGMPKERFSAEFPKEGPSILRIQQVVRGDSAAYFCASSPTGTGAEGYTFGSGTRLTVV.

CDR3: CASSLAGGQETQYF. CDR3 nucleotides: TGTGCCAGCAGCTTAGCGGGGGGACAAGAGACCCAGTACTTC. The J gene is TRBJ2-5, the V gene TRBV7-6, with D perhaps matching TRBD2 (6 bases). Germline CDR1 and CDR2: SGHVS and FNYEAQ. The CDR3 loop spans 14 amino acids. Trimming stripped 0 bases from V and 2 bases from J, with 7 bases between. Complete variable domain (other parts from reference TRBV7-6 and TRBJ2-5): GAGVSQSPRYKVTKRGQDVALRCDPISGHVSLYWYRQALGQGPEFLTYFNYEAQQDKSGLPNDRFSAERPEGSISTLTIQRTEQRDSAMYRCASSLAGGQETQYFGPGTRLLVL.

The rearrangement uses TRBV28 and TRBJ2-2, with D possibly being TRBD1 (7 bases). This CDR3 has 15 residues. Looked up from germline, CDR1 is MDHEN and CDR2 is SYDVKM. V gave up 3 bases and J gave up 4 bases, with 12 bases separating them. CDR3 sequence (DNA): TGTGCCAGCAGTTTGAGCCAGGGGGGCACCGGGGAGCTGTTTTTT. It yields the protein CASSLSQGGTGELFF.

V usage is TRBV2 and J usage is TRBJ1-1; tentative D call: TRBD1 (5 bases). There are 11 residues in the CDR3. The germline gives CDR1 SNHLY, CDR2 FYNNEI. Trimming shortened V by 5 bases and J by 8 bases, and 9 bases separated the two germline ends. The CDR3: CASSLTAEAFF. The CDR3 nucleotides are TGTGCCAGCAGTCTGACAGCCGAAGCTTTCTTT. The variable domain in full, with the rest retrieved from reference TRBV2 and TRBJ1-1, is EPEVTQTPSHQVTQMGQEVILRCVPISNHLYFYWYRQILGQKVEFLVSFYNNEISEKSEIFDDQFSVERPDGSNFTLKIRSTKLEDSAMYFCASSLTAEAFFGQGTRLTVV.

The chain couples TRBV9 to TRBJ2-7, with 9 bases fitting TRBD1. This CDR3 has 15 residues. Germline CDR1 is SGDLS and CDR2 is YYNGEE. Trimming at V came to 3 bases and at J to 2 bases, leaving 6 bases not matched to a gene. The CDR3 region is CASSEGQGSPYEQYF. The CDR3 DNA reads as TGTGCCAGCAGCGAAGGACAGGGGTCCCCCTACGAGCAGTACTTC.

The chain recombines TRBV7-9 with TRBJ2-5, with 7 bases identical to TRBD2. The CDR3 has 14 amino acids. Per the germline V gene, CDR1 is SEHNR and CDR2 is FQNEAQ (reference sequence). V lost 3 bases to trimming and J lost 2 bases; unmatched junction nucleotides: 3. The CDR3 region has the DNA TGTGCCAGCAGCTTCGGGACTACACAAGAGACCCAGTACTTC. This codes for CASSFGTTQETQYF.

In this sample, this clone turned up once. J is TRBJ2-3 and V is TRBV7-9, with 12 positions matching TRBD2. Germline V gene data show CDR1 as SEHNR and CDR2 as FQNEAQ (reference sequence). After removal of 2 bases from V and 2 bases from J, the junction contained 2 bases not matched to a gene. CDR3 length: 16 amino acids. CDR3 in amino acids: CASSLLAGGTTDTQYF. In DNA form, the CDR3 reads TGTGCCAGCAGCTTACTAGCGGGGGGGACCACAGATACGCAGTATTTT.

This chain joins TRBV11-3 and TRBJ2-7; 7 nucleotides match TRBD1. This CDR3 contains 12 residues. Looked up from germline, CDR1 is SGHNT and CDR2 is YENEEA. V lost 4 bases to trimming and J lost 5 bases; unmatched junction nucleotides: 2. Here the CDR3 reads CASSSGTDEQYF. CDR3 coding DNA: TGTGCCAGCAGCTCTGGGACAGACGAGCAGTACTTC.

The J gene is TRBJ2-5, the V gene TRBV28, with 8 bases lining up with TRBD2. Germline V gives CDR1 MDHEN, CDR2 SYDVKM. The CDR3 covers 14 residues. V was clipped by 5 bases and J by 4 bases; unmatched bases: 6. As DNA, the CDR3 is TGTGCCAGCAGTCCTCATAGCGGGGCAGAGACCCAGTACTTC. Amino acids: CASSPHSGAETQYF.

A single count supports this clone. The CDR3 spells CATSRVLGGQQPQHF. CDR3 nucleotide sequence: TGTGCCACCAGCAGAGTCCTCGGAGGGCAGCAGCCCCAGCATTTT. The chain couples TRBV15 to TRBJ1-5, with D unresolved. Between the trimmed V and J ends, which lost 1 base and 7 bases, there was a span of 14 bases. The CDR3 contains 15 residues. From germline, CDR1 is LNHNV and CDR2 YYDKDF (reference sequence).

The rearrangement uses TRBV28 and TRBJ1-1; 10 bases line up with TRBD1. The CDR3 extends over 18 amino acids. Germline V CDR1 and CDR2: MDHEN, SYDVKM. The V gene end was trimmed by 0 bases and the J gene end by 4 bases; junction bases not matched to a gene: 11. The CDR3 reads CASSLWDRQGALGTEAFF. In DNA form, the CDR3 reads TGTGCCAGCAGTTTATGGGACAGACAGGGGGCCCTGGGCACTGAAGCTTTCTTT.

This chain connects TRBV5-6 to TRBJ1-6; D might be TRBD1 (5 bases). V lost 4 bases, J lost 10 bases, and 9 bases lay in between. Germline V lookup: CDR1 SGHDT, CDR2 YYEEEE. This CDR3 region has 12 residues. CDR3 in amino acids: CASSPGGSPLHF. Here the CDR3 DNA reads TGTGCCAGCAGCCCGGGGGGATCACCCCTCCACTTT. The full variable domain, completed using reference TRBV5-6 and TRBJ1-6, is DAGVTQSPTHLIKTRGQQVTLRCSPKSGHDTVSWYQQALGQGPQFIFQYYEEEERQRGNFPDRFSGHQFPNYSSELNVNALLLGDSALYLCASSPGGSPLHFGNGTRLTVT.

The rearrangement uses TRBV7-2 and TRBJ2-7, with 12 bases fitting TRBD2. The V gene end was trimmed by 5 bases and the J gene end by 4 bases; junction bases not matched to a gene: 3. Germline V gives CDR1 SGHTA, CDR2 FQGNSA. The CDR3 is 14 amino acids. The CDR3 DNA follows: TGTGCCAGCAGCAAACTAGCGGGGGGATACGAGCAGTACTTC. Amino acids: CASSKLAGGYEQYF.

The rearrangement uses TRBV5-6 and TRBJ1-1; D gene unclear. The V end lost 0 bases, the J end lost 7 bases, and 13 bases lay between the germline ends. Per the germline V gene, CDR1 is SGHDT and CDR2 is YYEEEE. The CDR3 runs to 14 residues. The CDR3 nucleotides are TGTGCCAGCAGCTTGGGGCCCAGTGGCCATGAAGCTTTCTTT. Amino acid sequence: CASSLGPSGHEAFF.

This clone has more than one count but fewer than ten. The CDR3 loop reads CASSVDPGLTPQHF. In DNA, the CDR3 is TGTGCCAGCAGCGTAGATCCGGGATTAACACCCCAGCATTTT. The rearrangement links TRBV9 to TRBJ1-5; no definite D call. The germline CDR1 and CDR2 sequences are SGDLS and YYNGEE. Trimming removed 0 bases from V and 10 bases from J, with 14 bases in between. This CDR3 is 14 amino acids long.